This TCR beta chain is drawn from a study of Ad26.COV2.S vaccination and SARS-CoV-2 variants. Study-wide findings and caveats: Substantial breadth was reported for post-vaccination spike-specific CD8+ and CD4+ T cells. The TCR-based breadth and depth measures might underestimate overall T cell responses.

TCRdb keeps only in-frame clones here, not all; method: immunoSEQ multiplex PCR. Of more than 400,000 clones listed, roughly 90% are singletons. The treatment denotes: some 20 received Ad26.COV2.S at low or high dose, single or two shots; 5 received placebo; per-sample allocation not given. All samples were drawn on day 63, counting from the first vaccine or placebo injection. In the case of this clone: Its antigen is not known.

V was pared by 0 bases and J by 7 bases, with 9 bases of the junction left unmatched. The CDR3 sequence is 16 residues long. CDR1 and CDR2 from the germline V gene are GTSNPN and SVGIG (reference sequence). Sample: peripheral blood, taken in a trial of Ad26.COV2.S vaccine versus placebo. This sequence joins TRBV30 and TRBJ1-6; 7 bases are shared with TRBD1. This TCR was recovered from a person between 18 and 60 years old who received the Ad26.COV2.S COVID-19 vaccine or a placebo. CDR3 DNA sequence: TGTGCCTGGAGTGTATATGAGACAGGGAAGAATTCACCCCTCCACTTT. Protein: CAWSVYETGKNSPLHF.